Listed here is a single T cell receptor beta chain. This clonotype showed up just a few times. What antigen it recognizes has not been identified. Base qualities are not recorded, but no much larger clone differs from it by a single base. Library construction relied on PCR. For sequencing, an Illumina HiSeq 2500 was employed. Molecular barcoding was employed in the preparation of TCR libraries, with unique molecular identifiers being used to normalize TCRbeta repertoire quantification. TCRdb ran its own pipeline on the public reads, namely fastp trimming at Q25 and MiXCR clone calling, and kept in-frame beta chains. CDR3 protein sequences are deduplicated, and each keeps its most common genes and DNA. Counted in this sample were around 380,000 distinct CDR3 sequences; around 9.9% of them appeared once. The ten biggest clones cover 5% to 6.5% of the sample. The germline V gene gives CDR1 as LGHNA and CDR2 as YNFKEQ. Trimming leaves V shorter by 4 bases and J shorter by 5 bases, with the junction holding 13 bases beyond the gene matches. The CDR3 goes from the cysteine to the phenylalanine over 19 residues. Only the CDR3 DNA is retained, 57 bases long and in frame from the first base.

The data stem from a study of T-cell reconstitution after alpha-beta-depleted transplantation in children (dated by TCRdb to 2016 to 2018). Describing the broader study: The study quantitatively tracked T-cell immune reconstitution after TCRalphabeta/CD19-depleted allogeneic hematopoietic cell transplantation in children using TCR repertoire profiling.

This chain is built from TRBV4-2 and TRBJ2-1, with TRBD2 identical over 14 junction bases. The sequencing here drew on PBMCs from the stem cell graft donor, taken from the stem cell graft. This TCR was recovered from a human donor who donated a stem cell graft to a child with acute myeloid leukemia. The DNA sequence follows: TGTGCCAGCAGCCCCTCCGGGGGACTAGCGGGAGTCAGGAACAATGAGCAGTTCTTC. This yields the protein CASSPSGGLAGVRNNEQFF.